These 3 T cell receptor beta chains originate from one sample sequenced in a study of shared clonotypes between healthy human individuals. Sequencing used immunoSEQ multiplex PCR; TCRdb keeps in-frame clones, though not all of them. The profile shows roughly 2,000,000 clones, roughly 95% of them singletons. Terminally differentiated effector memory CD45RA+ cells were left out of the naive CD8 fraction, which was CD45RO-negative and positively selected for CCR7. Sequencing was carried out using naive CD8+ T cells sorted from blood. The receptors here all came from a man aged 18-30 years in good health.

The chain links TRBV7-3 to TRBJ2-1; TRBD1 is a possible D gene (6 bases). Trimming left V 2 bases short and J 7 bases short, with 18 bases between. This CDR3 region has 16 residues. Germline CDR1 is SGHTA and CDR2 is FQGTGA. The CDR3 protein is CASSLEFTGTRNEQFF. CDR3 DNA: TGTGCCAGCAGCTTAGAATTCACAGGGACCAGGAATGAGCAGTTCTTC.

This rearrangement joins TRBV29-1 to TRBJ2-3, with D tentatively TRBD2 (6 bases). Germline V gene data show CDR1 as SQVTM and CDR2 as ANQGSEA. The V gene lost 6 bases and the J gene lost 5 bases, with 24 bases spanning the gap. This CDR3 is 16 amino acids long. The CDR3 spells CSVVPAGSGMRDTQYF. CDR3 nucleotides: TGCAGCGTGGTCCCGGCGGGGTCTGGCATGCGAGATACGCAGTATTTT.

The chain employs TRBV2 and TRBJ2-7; TRBD1 matches at 11 bases. The V gene's germline CDR1 is SNHLY and CDR2 FYNNEI. CDR3 length: 17 residues. Losses at the gene ends were 1 base for V and 0 bases for J; bases not matched to a gene: 5. The CDR3 sequence: CASSEGGTGGFSYEQYF. In nucleotides, the CDR3 is TGTGCCAGCAGTGAAGGAGGGACAGGGGGTTTCTCCTACGAGCAGTACTTC.